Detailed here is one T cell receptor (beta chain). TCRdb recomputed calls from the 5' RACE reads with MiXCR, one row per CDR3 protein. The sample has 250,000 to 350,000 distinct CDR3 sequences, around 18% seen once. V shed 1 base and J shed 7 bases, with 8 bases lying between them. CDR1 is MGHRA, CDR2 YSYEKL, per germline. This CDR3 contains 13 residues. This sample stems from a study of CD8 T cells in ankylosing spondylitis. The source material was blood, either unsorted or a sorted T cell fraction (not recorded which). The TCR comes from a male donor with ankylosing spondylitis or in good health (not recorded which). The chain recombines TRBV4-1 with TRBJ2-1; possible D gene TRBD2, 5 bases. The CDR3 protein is CASSQGRVNEQFF. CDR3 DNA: TGCGCCAGCAGCCAAGGGCGGGTTAATGAGCAGTTCTTC.